The subject of this entry is one T cell receptor beta chain. This clone was observed a handful of times. Its antigen specificity is not known. No base quality information exists; no much larger clone differs at one position. The sample belongs to a study of Ad26.COV2.S vaccination and SARS-CoV-2 variants (dated by TCRdb to the early 2020s). Looking at the study overall: The specificity and breadth of SARS-CoV-2-reactive T cell receptors after Ad26.COV2.S vaccination were assessed by TCRbeta repertoire sequencing. The TCR-sequenced set comprised approximately 32 samples: roughly 19 Ad26.COV2.S vaccine recipients, 5 placebo recipients and 8 SARS-CoV-2 convalescent individuals. Broad study findings and their caveats: The authors noted that the TCR breadth and depth analyses may have underestimated total T cell responses. Compared with placebo recipients, Ad26.COV2.S recipients showed higher spike-specific TCR breadth (P = 0.0014). After vaccination, substantial breadth of spike-specific CD8+ and CD4+ T cell responses was reported. Vaccine and placebo recipients had comparable non-spike TCR breadth, which fits with the vaccine containing only spike.

Germline trimming: 4 bases from V, 0 bases from J; junction bases outside gene matches: 9. In the germline V gene, CDR1 corresponds to SGHDT and CDR2 to YYEEEE. CDR3 length: 16 amino acids, cysteine to phenylalanine. The DNA shown is the 48-base CDR3, in frame from base 1. TCRbeta CDR3 regions were sequenced with the immunoSEQ Assay. After extraction, genomic DNA underwent amplification by bias-controlled multiplex PCR, followed by high-throughput sequencing. On the authors' methods: To quantify the absolute abundance of every unique TCRbeta CDR3 region, sequences were collapsed and filtered. Usable DNA was measured by amplifying reference genes present in all nucleated cells, and TCRbeta template counts were normalized to that usable DNA to estimate T cell fraction. Repertoire TCRs were annotated as SARS-CoV-2-specific by exact matching of V gene, CDR3 amino acid sequence and J gene to a known reactive TCR set. MIRA supplied the reference SARS-CoV-2 TCR set, which was filtered for enrichment in COVID-19-positive ImmuneCODE repertoires so that public or cross-reactive TCRs were removed. Based on the MIRA antigens, annotated TCRs were further analysed at the level of specific ORF or position within ORF. Breadth was defined as the number of annotated unique rearrangements divided by the total number of unique productive rearrangements, and depth was defined as the summed frequency of the annotated unique rearrangements. Two-sided Wilcoxon rank-sum tests were applied when comparing TCR breadth between groups. TCRdb took over this immuneACCESS table, retaining in-frame rearrangements with V and J assigned. Such tables are incomplete; in checked studies, under half of the missing clones stem from an unresolved V gene, and the remainder is unexplained. The DNA gave D and trimming, while V, J and clone size come from that table. Counted in this sample were 300,000 to 400,000 clones; 92% of them appeared once. Together, the top ten hold about 3.9% of the sample.

The sample's time point label, decoded: individuals recovered from natural SARS-CoV-2 infection. This TCR derives from a human donor who had recovered from COVID-19. The rearrangement combines TRBV5-6 with TRBJ1-2; TRBD1 aligns with 7 central bases. The material was peripheral blood, obtained after recovery from COVID-19. The nucleotide sequence reads as follows: TGTGCCAGCAGCCTTCGGGACAGATCTCCTAACTATGGCTACACCTTC. This sequence encodes CASSLRDRSPNYGYTF.